The next 8 T cell receptor beta chains were all read from a single sample in a study of cytomegalovirus exposure and HLA in healthy donors. The PCR was carried out with 60 Vbeta primers and 13 Jbeta primers. TCRdb's table, derived via immunoSEQ multiplex PCR, lists solely in-frame clones and lacks some. Of roughly 120,000 clones in the sample, about four fifths are singletons; the top ten hold around 4%. The sample taken for sequencing was PBMCs. These receptors all come from a woman aged 30 to 39 in good health and CMV-seronegative.

This sequence joins TRBV13 and TRBJ1-2; 9 bases match TRBD1. The J segment lost 4 bases and the V segment lost 8 bases, leaving 2 bases of the junction unmatched. CDR3 length equals 12 residues. The germline gives CDR1 PRHDT, CDR2 FYEKMQ (reference sequence). The CDR3 DNA is TGTGCCAGCGAGGGACAGGGCTATGGCTACACCTTC. Translation gives CASEGQGYGYTF. The whole variable domain, remainder taken from reference TRBV13 and TRBJ1-2, is AAGVIQSPRHLIKEKRETATLKCYPIPRHDTVYWYQQGPGQDPQFLISFYEKMQSDKGSIPDRFSAQQFSDYHSELNMSSLELGDSALYFCASEGQGYGYTFGSGTRLTVV.

This clone was seen a single time. The chain recombines TRBV10-2 with TRBJ2-1; 7 bases map to TRBD2. The CDR3 length is 15 residues. CDR1 and CDR2 (germline): WSHSY, SAAADI. V was clipped by 8 bases and J by 3 bases; unmatched bases: 10. The chain's CDR3 is CASGGGLLLYNEQFF. For the CDR3, the DNA is TGCGCCAGCGGGGGGGGACTACTCCTCTACAATGAGCAGTTCTTC.

This clone came up a few times. The rearrangement joins TRBV2 to TRBJ2-2; the match to TRBD2 covers 8 bases. Germline lookup yields CDR1 SNHLY and CDR2 FYNNEI. This CDR3 region has 13 residues. The ends lost 6 bases at V and 6 bases at J; junction bases unmatched: 3. The CDR3 reads CASSGRGSGELFF. The CDR3 DNA sequence: TGTGCCAGCAGCGGGAGGGGATCCGGGGAGCTGTTTTTT.

V is TRBV2 and J is TRBJ1-1; tentatively, D is TRBD1 (5 bases). The CDR3 contains 14 residues. Per the germline V gene, CDR1 is SNHLY and CDR2 is FYNNEI. The ends were cut back, 9 bases at V and 11 bases at J, with 25 bases in the middle. The CDR3: CASQGARMSRSAFF. CDR3 bases: TGTGCCAGTCAAGGGGCCAGAATGAGCAGAAGCGCTTTCTTT.

The chain couples TRBV6-5 to TRBJ2-3, with 9 bases identical to TRBD2. The trim removed 5 bases at V and 1 base at J, leaving 1 base unmatched. Germline V gene lookup returns CDR1 MNHEY and CDR2 SVGAGI. The CDR3 length is 14 residues. This CDR3 is CASSQREGTDTQYF. CDR3 in DNA: TGTGCCAGCAGTCAGCGGGAGGGCACAGATACGCAGTATTTT.

V gene TRBV7-2 combines with J gene TRBJ1-1, with 7 bases fitting TRBD1. The CDR3 consists of 16 residues. Germline V CDR1 and CDR2: SGHTA, FQGNSA. The trim removed 2 bases at V and 2 bases at J, leaving 8 bases unmatched. The CDR3 sequence is CASSLSENRGNTEAFF. The CDR3 coding sequence is TGTGCCAGCAGCTTAAGTGAGAACAGGGGAAACACTGAAGCTTTCTTT.

The sample holds one count of this clone. The rearrangement joins TRBV5-5 to TRBJ2-3; D might be TRBD1 (5 bases). The CDR3 spans 15 residues. Germline V gives CDR1 SGHKS, CDR2 YYEKEE (reference sequence). V gave up 0 bases and J gave up 3 bases, with 11 bases separating them. This CDR3 is CASSLGQGPTDTQYF. The DNA for the CDR3 is TGTGCCAGCAGCTTGGGTCAGGGTCCGACAGATACGCAGTATTTT.

The V and J genes are TRBV18 and TRBJ2-1; D may be TRBD1 (6 bases). The germline V gene has CDR1 KGHSH and CDR2 LQKENI. This CDR3 has 15 amino acids. The V gene lost 0 bases and the J gene lost 5 bases, with 11 bases spanning the gap. CDR3 residues: CASSPPGAVDNEQFF. DNA of the CDR3: TGTGCCAGCTCACCACCGGGGGCAGTAGACAATGAGCAGTTCTTC.